These 7 T cell receptor beta chains share one sample of origin, sequenced in a study of human T cells and chemical hapten exposure. Within the library, unique molecular identifiers were attached to each individual cDNA molecule. TCRdb called the reads again in MiXCR, with one record for every CDR3 protein. The table shows 95,000 to 150,000 distinct CDR3 sequences, with less than 10% occurring only once. Unfractionated whole blood yielded total RNA. The sample consisted of whole blood. These receptors all stem from a human donor in good health. Some clones in this sample may be carry-over from other donors' samples.

This clonotype showed up just a few times. The rearrangement joins TRBV7-9 to TRBJ2-7; TRBD2 matches at 8 bases. The CDR3 extends over 16 amino acids. The germline V gene has CDR1 SEHNR and CDR2 FQNEAQ (reference sequence). V shed 5 bases, J shed 2 bases, and the junction held 11 bases outside the gene matches. CDR3 bases: TGTGCCAGCAGCACCAGCTCGGCGGGGGGACCCTACGAGCAGTACTTC. Its protein is CASSTSSAGGPYEQYF.

This chain joins TRBV16 and TRBJ1-1; the match to TRBD1 covers 9 bases. Germline assignment: CDR1 KGHSY and CDR2 FQNENV. The CDR3 is 16 amino acids. Losses at the gene ends were 3 bases for V and 1 base for J; bases not matched to a gene: 6. In DNA, the CDR3 is TGTGCCAGCAGCCAGGGGGACAGGGTCTGGAACACTGAAGCTTTCTTT. Translating gives CASSQGDRVWNTEAFF.

This clonotype has a count of ten or more. V and J are TRBV6-2 or TRBV6-3 and TRBJ2-7; no definite D call. This CDR3 is 13 amino acids long. V lost 5 bases to trimming and J lost 3 bases, with 11 bases between them. CDR1 and CDR2 (germline): MNHEY, SVGEGT. CDR3 sequence reads: CASSQGTSYEQYF. The CDR3, as DNA: TGTGCCAGCAGTCAAGGAACCAGCTACGAGCAGTACTTC.

This clonotype was observed at least ten times. CDR3 coding DNA: TGTGCCAGCAGCTTAGAGGCAGGGGCGGAATCACCCCTCCACTTT. Amino acids: CASSLEAGAESPLHF. The chain carries TRBV7-6 and TRBJ1-6; maybe TRBD1 (6 bases). V was clipped by 1 base and J by 10 bases, with 14 bases between them. Germline values: CDR1 SGHVS, CDR2 FNYEAQ. The length of the CDR3 is 15 residues.

This clonotype was observed a few times. The chain couples TRBV10-3 to TRBJ2-1; no reliable D call. V was shortened by 3 bases and J by 15 bases, with 15 bases between the two germline ends. This CDR3 is 12 amino acids long. Germline V gene lookup returns CDR1 ENHRY and CDR2 SYGVKD. The CDR3 protein is CAISEAYRTRFF. The CDR3 region has the DNA TGTGCCATCAGTGAAGCTTATAGGACGAGGTTCTTC.

The chain couples TRBV5-4 to TRBJ2-5, with TRBD2 matching over 11 bases. The CDR3 is 18 residues long. V shed 4 bases, J shed 0 bases, and the junction held 11 bases outside the gene matches. Germline V gene lookup returns CDR1 SGHNT and CDR2 YYREEE (reference sequence). CDR3 residues: CASSRALTSGRNQETQYF. The CDR3 nucleotides read TGTGCCAGCAGCCGCGCCCTTACTAGCGGGAGAAACCAAGAGACCCAGTACTTC.

This clonotype turned up a few times. This chain connects TRBV4-1 to TRBJ2-5; TRBD2 matches 9 bases. The CDR3 covers 14 residues. Germline CDR1 reads MGHRA; CDR2 reads YSYEKL. With 4 bases clipped from V and 4 bases from J, the junction kept 4 bases outside the gene matches. The CDR3 region is CASSPAGGRETQYF. The CDR3 DNA sequence: TGCGCCAGCAGCCCCGCGGGGGGGCGAGAGACCCAGTACTTC.